Presented here are 10 T cell receptor beta chains from one specimen sequenced in a study of shared clonotypes between healthy human individuals. Measured with immunoSEQ multiplex PCR; TCRdb has only the in-frame clones, and not every one. This sample carries 1,400,000 or so clones, around 98.5% of them seen once, and the ten largest clones take about 0.34%. The sample was naive CD4+ T cells sorted from blood. Subset of the sample: CD45RA+ positively selected. These receptors were taken from a young man in good health.

This rearrangement joins TRBV13 to TRBJ2-1; 8 positions match TRBD2. The length of the CDR3 is 12 residues. Trimming took 2 bases from V and 12 from J; bases not matched to a gene: 3. The germline V gene has CDR1 PRHDT and CDR2 FYEKMQ (reference sequence). The CDR3 here is CASSLTGRAQFF. CDR3 nucleotides: TGTGCCAGCAGCTTAACCGGGAGGGCGCAGTTCTTC.

The V call is TRBV5-6, the J call TRBJ2-7; 9 bases are shared with TRBD1. This CDR3 region has 15 residues. V was clipped by 4 bases and J by 4 bases; unmatched bases: 9. Germline V lookup: CDR1 SGHDT, CDR2 YYEEEE. CDR3 sequence (DNA): TGTGCCAGCAGCCATACAGGGGGCGCGGGGTACGAGCAGTACTTC. Protein sequence: CASSHTGGAGYEQYF.

The V and J genes are TRBV5-1 and TRBJ2-2; the D gene is possibly TRBD2 (6 bases). Germline CDR1 reads SGHRS; CDR2 reads YFSETQ. CDR3 length: 14 amino acids. Trimming left V 5 bases short and J 6 bases short, with 14 bases between. CDR3 residues: CASSIRESSGELFF. CDR3 in DNA: TGCGCCAGCAGTATACGGGAGTCGTCCGGGGAGCTGTTTTTT.

This clone was seen only once. The chain recombines TRBV11-2 with TRBJ2-7; 10 bases match TRBD2. V shed 0 bases and J 3 bases; nucleotides not matched to a gene: 2. The CDR3 contains 15 residues. Looked up from germline, CDR1 is SGHAT and CDR2 is FQNNGV. CDR3 region: CASSLELAGYYEQYF. In DNA form, the CDR3 reads TGTGCCAGCAGCTTAGAACTAGCGGGATACTACGAGCAGTACTTC.

The rearrangement uses TRBV11-2 and TRBJ1-1; 7 nucleotides align to TRBD1. CDR1 SGHAT and CDR2 FQNNGV come from the germline V gene. The trim removed 4 bases at V and 4 bases at J, leaving 15 bases unmatched. This CDR3 comprises 17 residues. The CDR3, as DNA: TGTGCCAGCAGCTGGTCGACAGGGAGGATGCTTGGCACTGAAGCTTTCTTT. This gives the protein CASSWSTGRMLGTEAFF. The full variable domain, in which reference TRBV11-2 and TRBJ1-1 provide the parts outside the CDR3, is EAGVAQSPRYKIIEKRQSVAFWCNPISGHATLYWYQQILGQGPKLLIQFQNNGVVDDSQLPKDRFSAERLKGVDSTLKIQPAKLEDSAVYLCASSWSTGRMLGTEAFFGQGTRLTVV.

This clone has a single count. This sequence joins TRBV9 and TRBJ1-5, with D maybe TRBD1 (5 bases). This CDR3 has 13 residues. V was shortened by 3 bases and J by 5 bases, with 9 bases between the two germline ends. Germline loops: CDR1 SGDLS, CDR2 YYNGEE. The chain's CDR3 is CASSEDIYQPQHF. The CDR3 DNA sequence: TGTGCCAGCAGCGAGGACATTTATCAGCCCCAGCATTTT.

This clone was recorded once. V gene TRBV6-1 combines with J gene TRBJ2-3; D is uncertain. Germline loops: CDR1 MNHNS, CDR2 SASEGT. The CDR3 sequence is 13 residues long. The V end lost 11 bases, the J end lost 6 bases, and 18 bases lay between the germline ends. This CDR3 reads CAALSSRPDTQYF. The CDR3 DNA follows: TGTGCCGCACTTTCCTCTAGGCCGGATACGCAGTATTTT.

This chain uses TRBV5-1 with TRBJ2-5, with D possibly matching TRBD1 (6 bases). From germline, CDR1 is SGHRS and CDR2 YFSETQ. This CDR3 is built from 15 residues. The V end lost 0 bases, the J end lost 5 bases, and 14 bases lay between the germline ends. In nucleotides, the CDR3 is TGCGCCAGCAGCTTGGAAGGGGGAAGAGTGGAGACCCAGTACTTC. Encoded protein: CASSLEGGRVETQYF. Together with reference TRBV5-1 and TRBJ2-5, the CDR3 gives the full variable domain: KAGVTQTPRYLIKTRGQQVTLSCSPISGHRSVSWYQQTPGQGLQFLFEYFSETQRNKGNFPGRFSGRQFSNSRSEMNVSTLELGDSALYLCASSLEGGRVETQYFGPGTRLLVL.

The V call is TRBV7-9, the J call TRBJ2-5; 7 nucleotides line up with TRBD2. V shed 5 bases and J 13 bases; nucleotides not matched to a gene: 10. The germline CDR1 and CDR2 sequences are SEHNR and FQNEAQ (reference sequence). CDR3 length: 12 residues. CDR3 sequence reads: CASSPAGGVGYF. As DNA, the CDR3 is TGTGCCAGCAGCCCCGCTGGGGGGGTAGGGTACTTC. The variable domain in full, completed from reference TRBV7-9 and TRBJ2-5, reads DTGVSQNPRHKITKRGQNVTFRCDPISEHNRLYWYRQTLGQGPEFLTYFQNEAQLEKSRLLSDRFSAERPKGSFSTLEIQRTEQGDSAMYLCASSPAGGVGYFGPGTRLLVL.

A remark on this clone: The identical CDR3 is also encoded by other nucleotide sequences in the sample. This chain joins TRBV11-2 and TRBJ2-1; no clear D gene. This CDR3 is 11 amino acids long. Germline V gene data show CDR1 as SGHAT and CDR2 as FQNNGV. V lost 1 base to trimming and J lost 9 bases, with 4 bases between them. DNA of the CDR3: TGTGCCAGCAGCTTAGGTAGTGAGCAGTTCTTC. Its translation is CASSLGSEQFF.